Sequencing of this TCR beta chain was carried out in a study of CD8 T cells in ankylosing spondylitis. Study observations and caveats: Seemingly characteristic of ankylosing spondylitis blood was a TCR beta motif consisting of about 8 highly homologous variants. Disease-linked clones were reportedly significantly enriched in matched ankylosing spondylitis synovial fluid. Prior literature has documented some motif variants in synovial fluid and blood from reactive arthritis.

Ten or more counts support this clonotype. Its target is unknown. TCRdb re-analysed the 5' RACE reads in MiXCR, keeping a single row per CDR3 protein. Of 200,000 to 250,000 distinct CDR3 sequences listed, around 6.6% were seen once; the top ten hold 14%. Trimming removed 6 bases at V and 0 bases at J, with 21 bases between. Germline CDR1 MNHEY, CDR2 SMNVEV (reference sequence). The CDR3 sequence is 17 residues long. Sequenced sample: blood, either unsorted or a sorted T cell fraction (not recorded which). This TCR was recovered from a male donor with ankylosing spondylitis. The rearrangement uses TRBV27 and TRBJ2-7; D may correspond to TRBD1 or TRBD2 (5 bases each). In nucleotides, the CDR3 is TGTGCCAGCAGGCCCCGGGACGGCTCGCCTTTCTCCTACGAGCAGTACTTC. Protein: CASRPRDGSPFSYEQYF.